A single sample is the source of the 31 T cell receptor beta chains below, sequenced in a study of T cells in tuberculosis (dated by TCRdb to the late 2010s). Library generation was performed with the immunoSEQ multiplex PCR assay. The table was pulled from immuneACCESS by TCRdb, which kept in-frame rearrangements only. Such tables lose some clones; where checked, under half of the loss comes from unresolved V genes, and the rest has no known cause. Present in this sample are some 26,000 clones, 85% to 95% of which were seen just once. The ten most abundant clones make up 17% of the sample. The specimen sequenced was PBMCs. The receptor source for this set is a donor between 10 and 35 years old with latent tuberculosis or without tuberculosis infection. Some clones in this sample may be carry-over from other donors' samples.

V and J are TRBV19 and TRBJ2-5; D is unclear. Trimming cost V 5 bases and J 1 base, with 8 bases left between them. The length of the CDR3 is 13 residues. Germline loops: CDR1 LNHDA, CDR2 SQIVND (reference sequence). The CDR3 nucleotides read TGTGCCAGTAGTGTGGGCCCCCAAGAGACCCAGTACTTC. It specifies CASSVGPQETQYF.

The gene calls are TRBV11-2 and TRBJ1-1; D call uncertain. Germline V gene lookup returns CDR1 SGHAT and CDR2 FQNNGV. V shed 7 bases and J shed 0 bases, with 15 bases lying between them. The CDR3 covers 15 residues. CDR3 loop: CASTRGGSLNTEAFF. CDR3 DNA: TGTGCCAGCACCCGAGGAGGAAGTTTGAACACTGAAGCTTTCTTT.

The V call is TRBV21-1, the J call TRBJ2-1; the D call of TRBD2 is as the table states it, not checked on the DNA. TRBV21-1 is assigned pseudogene status. The CDR3 contains 19 residues. The CDR3 nucleotides read TGTGCCAGCAGCAAATCAGTGCTCGTTAGCGGGAGCTCCTACAATGAGCAGTTCTTC. Translation gives CASSKSVLVSGSSYNEQFF.

The rearrangement links TRBV7-2 to TRBJ1-1, with unresolved D. The germline V gene has CDR1 SGHTA and CDR2 FQGNSA. Trimming cost V 1 base and J 4 bases, with 10 bases left between them. This CDR3 region has 14 residues. CDR3 sequence reads: CASSLDPTGTEAFF. The CDR3, as DNA: TGTGCCAGCAGCTTAGACCCAACGGGCACTGAAGCTTTCTTT.

The chain combines TRBV5-1 with TRBJ2-7, with D tentatively TRBD2 (6 bases). Trimming took 0 bases from V and 0 from J, leaving 13 bases between them. Germline V gene sequence: CDR1 SGHRS, CDR2 YFSETQ. The CDR3 loop spans 16 amino acids. The CDR3 is CASSLAGGLASYEQYF. The CDR3, as DNA: TGCGCCAGCAGCTTGGCCGGAGGGTTGGCCTCCTACGAGCAGTACTTC.

The chain has TRBV4-1 and TRBJ2-7, with unresolved D. V was trimmed by 4 bases and J by 13 bases, leaving 14 bases between them. The germline CDR1 and CDR2 sequences are MGHRA and YSYEKL. The length of the CDR3 is 11 residues. In nucleotides, the CDR3 is TGCGCCAGCAGCCGCTCTTCCCTACTCTACTTC. The encoded protein is CASSRSSLLYF.

This rearrangement joins TRBV25-1 to TRBJ2-3; D is undetermined. V lost 6 bases and J lost 2, with 9 bases in between. This CDR3 is built from 13 residues. CDR1 is MGHDK, CDR2 SYGVNS, per germline. Written as DNA, the CDR3 is TGTGCCAGCAGGAAGAGTTCCACAGATACGCAGTATTTT. Translation gives CASRKSSTDTQYF.

The chain combines TRBV6-5 with TRBJ1-5; no clear D. Trimming left V 8 bases short and J 8 bases short, with 13 bases between. This CDR3 contains 12 residues. Germline CDR1 MNHEY, CDR2 SVGAGI. CDR3 residues: CASGDMLKPQHF. In DNA, the CDR3 is TGTGCCAGCGGAGATATGCTTAAGCCCCAGCATTTT.

This chain uses TRBV7-9 with TRBJ1-1; tentatively, D is TRBD1 (5 bases). Trimming removed 5 bases at V and 3 bases at J, with 10 bases between. The CDR3 is 13 amino acids. From germline, CDR1 is SEHNR and CDR2 FQNEAQ (reference sequence). The CDR3 region is CASSRGTYTEAFF. The CDR3 bases are TGTGCCAGCAGCCGCGGGACCTACACTGAAGCTTTCTTT.

The CDR3 DNA follows: TGTGCCAGCAGCCCGGACAGCTCTGGAAACACCATATATTTT. Amino acids: CASSPDSSGNTIYF. The chain recombines TRBV7-9 with TRBJ1-3; tentatively, D is TRBD1 (6 bases). Trimming left V 5 bases short and J 0 bases short, with 8 bases between. CDR1 is SEHNR and CDR2 is FQNEAQ in the germline V gene (reference sequence). The CDR3 is made up of 14 amino acids.

The V call is TRBV6-5, the J call TRBJ1-2; maybe TRBD1 (6 bases). Germline-derived CDR1 and CDR2 are MNHEY and SVGAGI. V dropped 6 bases and J dropped 4 bases, with 9 bases sitting between them. CDR3 length: 12 residues. The CDR3 region is CASRDRVYGYTF. CDR3 bases: TGTGCCAGCAGGGACAGAGTCTATGGCTACACCTTC.

J is TRBJ2-1 and V is TRBV6-5, with D possibly being TRBD2 (6 bases). CDR3 length: 14 residues. V gave up 7 bases and J gave up 9 bases, with 19 bases separating them. Germline CDR1 is MNHEY and CDR2 is SVGAGI. The CDR3 DNA sequence: TGTGCCAGCACCTACTCCACTCTAGCGCTTGAGCAGTTCTTC. Translated, it gives CASTYSTLALEQFF.

The chain couples TRBV27 to TRBJ2-7, with 12 bases matching TRBD2. The CDR3 is 16 residues long. Germline V gene sequence: CDR1 MNHEY, CDR2 SMNVEV (reference sequence). Trimming removed 4 bases from V and 3 bases from J; junction bases left unmatched: 7. CDR3 in amino acids: CASSSPQTSGSYEQYF. CDR3 sequence (DNA): TGTGCCAGCAGTTCCCCCCAGACTAGCGGGAGCTACGAGCAGTACTTC.

The chain is built from TRBV4-3 and TRBJ1-5; D might be TRBD1 (6 bases). Trimming removed 3 bases at V and 5 bases at J, with 14 bases between. The CDR3 runs to 15 residues. The germline gives CDR1 LGHNA, CDR2 YSLEER. The CDR3 is CASSQVTGTHQPQHF. CDR3 nucleotide sequence: TGCGCCAGCAGCCAGGTTACAGGGACCCATCAGCCCCAGCATTTT.

The gene calls are TRBV6-1 and TRBJ2-4; D is possibly TRBD1 (5 bases). The germline V and J ends were trimmed by 5 bases and 0 bases, with 8 bases remaining between them. CDR1 and CDR2 from the germline V gene are MNHNS and SASEGT. The CDR3 contains 14 residues. The CDR3 spells CASSPGLAKNIQYF. The CDR3 DNA sequence: TGTGCCAGCAGTCCAGGGTTAGCCAAAAACATTCAGTACTTC.

The chain is built from TRBV30 and TRBJ1-1; 8 bases map to TRBD1. This CDR3 spans 13 amino acids. V lost 5 bases to trimming and J lost 5 bases; unmatched junction nucleotides: 7. Looked up from germline, CDR1 is GTSNPN and CDR2 is SVGIG (reference sequence). In DNA form, the CDR3 reads TGTGCCTGGTCAGGACAGGGTGGTACTGAAGCTTTCTTT. Its protein product is CAWSGQGGTEAFF.

The V gene is TRBV18, the J gene TRBJ1-6, with D possibly being TRBD1 (6 bases). Germline V CDR1 and CDR2: KGHSH, LQKENI. There are 18 residues in the CDR3. Trimming stripped 5 bases from V and 1 base from J, with 18 bases between. CDR3 residues: CASSYKHRVGSYNSPLHF. The CDR3 bases are TGTGCCAGCTCATACAAGCACAGGGTTGGGTCCTATAATTCACCCCTCCACTTT.

In its sample, this clone was seen a few times. V usage is TRBV18 and J usage is TRBJ2-7, with D uncertain. CDR3 size: 14 residues. V lost 1 base and J lost 1, with 8 bases in between. Germline CDR1 reads KGHSH; CDR2 reads LQKENI. Written as DNA, the CDR3 is TGTGCCAGCTCACCACTGGTCAGTTCCTACGAGCAGTACTTC. Amino acids: CASSPLVSSYEQYF. Full variable domain (outside the CDR3, taken from reference TRBV18 and TRBJ2-7): NAGVMQNPRHLVRRRGQEARLRCSPMKGHSHVYWYRQLPEEGLKFMVYLQKENIIDESGMPKERFSAEFPKEGPSILRIQQVVRGDSAAYFCASSPLVSSYEQYFGPGTRLTVT.

The chain links TRBV2 to TRBJ1-5; D perhaps matches TRBD1 (5 bases). Germline V lookup: CDR1 SNHLY, CDR2 FYNNEI. This CDR3 comprises 12 residues. V gave up 5 bases and J gave up 6 bases, with 8 bases separating them. The CDR3 loop is CASSQGGQPQHF. In DNA form, the CDR3 reads TGTGCCAGCAGTCAGGGAGGTCAGCCCCAGCATTTT.

The chain uses TRBV6-4 and TRBJ2-1; TRBD2 matches 8 bases. The CDR3 totals 14 residues. The ends lost 4 bases at V and 9 bases at J; junction bases unmatched: 8. Germline V lookup: CDR1 MRHNA, CDR2 SNTAGT. The CDR3 DNA follows: TGTGCCAGCAGTGTGGATCGTACTAGCGGTGAGCAGTTCTTC. Its translation: CASSVDRTSGEQFF.

The CDR3 coding sequence is TGTGCTAGTGGTTTGGGACAGGTAGACAATCAGCCCCAGCATTTT. This sequence encodes CASGLGQVDNQPQHF. The chain couples TRBV12-5 to TRBJ1-5; a possible D gene is TRBD1 (6 bases). This CDR3 region has 15 residues. Germline lookup yields CDR1 LGHNT and CDR2 FRNRAP. With 1 base removed from V and 3 bases from J, the gap between germline ends came to 10 bases.

V and J are TRBV11-2 and TRBJ2-5; the match to TRBD1 covers 10 bases. This CDR3 contains 14 residues. The V segment lost 5 bases and the J segment 5 bases; nucleotides outside the gene matches: 5. The V gene's germline CDR1 is SGHAT and CDR2 FQNNGV. The CDR3 sequence is CASSPGQGLETQYF. The CDR3 region has the DNA TGTGCCAGCAGCCCGGGACAGGGGTTGGAGACCCAGTACTTC.

The CDR3 region is CASSVGQDYGYTF. CDR3 in DNA: TGTGCCAGCAGCGTAGGACAAGACTATGGCTACACCTTC. V is TRBV9 and J is TRBJ1-2, with no clear D. The V gene's germline CDR1 is SGDLS and CDR2 YYNGEE. V was clipped by 0 bases and J by 3 bases, with 6 bases between them. The CDR3 totals 13 residues.

The chain recombines TRBV6-1 with TRBJ1-2; D ambiguous. The CDR3 covers 15 residues. V gave up 2 bases and J gave up 8 bases, with 18 bases separating them. Germline V CDR1 and CDR2: MNHNS, SASEGT. CDR3 coding DNA: TGTGCCAGCAGTGAAACGGGTGAATACGGTTTCGGCTACACCTTC. Its translation is CASSETGEYGFGYTF.

The chain carries TRBV4-1 and TRBJ1-5; no definite D call. V was pared by 0 bases and J by 10 bases, with 25 bases between. CDR1 is MGHRA, CDR2 YSYEKL, per germline. CDR3 length equals 18 residues. The CDR3 loop is CASSQDQLSRPVFSPQHF. CDR3 DNA sequence: TGCGCCAGCAGCCAAGATCAACTAAGTCGGCCAGTTTTTTCACCCCAGCATTTT.

The CDR3 reads CASSSPTGPGQPQHF. The CDR3 region has the DNA TGTGCCAGCAGCTCCCCAACAGGCCCCGGTCAGCCCCAGCATTTT. V usage is TRBV7-2 and J usage is TRBJ1-5, with D perhaps TRBD1 (5 bases). This CDR3 spans 15 amino acids. Germline CDR1 SGHTA, CDR2 FQGNSA. The V end was cut by 4 bases, the J end by 6 bases, with 16 bases between.

The chain links TRBV5-1 to TRBJ2-3; no clear D. The CDR3 is 13 residues long. Germline CDR1 and CDR2: SGHRS and YFSETQ. The ends were cut back, 4 bases at V and 2 bases at J, with 8 bases in the middle. CDR3 amino acids: CASSGQFTDTQYF. The CDR3 DNA follows: TGCGCCAGCAGCGGCCAGTTCACAGATACGCAGTATTTT.

The chain joins TRBV30 to TRBJ1-2, with D unresolved. Deletions cut 7 bases from V and 8 bases from J, with 14 bases between. The germline V gene has CDR1 GTSNPN and CDR2 SVGIG (reference sequence). CDR3 length: 11 residues. The CDR3 is CASIRTGGYTF. The CDR3 DNA reads TGTGCCTCAATCCGAACGGGGGGCTACACCTTC.

This clone was observed a single time. The V call is TRBV11-2, the J call TRBJ2-2; TRBD1 is a possible D gene (6 bases). The CDR3 totals 15 residues. V lost 3 bases and J 3 bases, leaving 11 bases between the germline ends. CDR1 is SGHAT, CDR2 FQNNGV, per germline. The CDR3 loop reads CASSLVQGYTGELFF. In nucleotides, the CDR3 is TGTGCCAGCAGCTTGGTACAGGGATACACCGGGGAGCTGTTTTTT.

The CDR3 nucleotides are TGCGCCAGCAGTGAGGACAGGGGCTATGGCTACACCTTC. Amino acids: CASSEDRGYGYTF. The chain carries TRBV10-1 and TRBJ1-2; 8 bases fit TRBD1. After removal of 2 bases from V and 4 bases from J, the junction contained 0 bases not matched to a gene. Germline V CDR1 and CDR2: WNHNN, SYGVQD (reference sequence). The CDR3 is 13 residues long.

The V and J genes are TRBV29-1 and TRBJ2-5; 9 bases are a match to TRBD1. V dropped 4 bases and J dropped 5; count of bases not matched to a gene: 5. Germline CDR1 reads SQVTM; CDR2 reads ANQGSEA. The CDR3 runs 13 residues. CDR3 sequence (DNA): TGCAGCGTTGCACAGGGGGCAGGGGAGACCCAGTACTTC. Its protein product is CSVAQGAGETQYF. The whole variable domain, filled in from reference TRBV29-1 and TRBJ2-5, reads SAVISQKPSRDICQRGTSLTIQCQVDSQVTMMFWYRQQPGQSLTLIATANQGSEATYESGFVIDKFPISRPNLTFSTLTVSNMSPEDSSIYLCSVAQGAGETQYFGPGTRLLVL.